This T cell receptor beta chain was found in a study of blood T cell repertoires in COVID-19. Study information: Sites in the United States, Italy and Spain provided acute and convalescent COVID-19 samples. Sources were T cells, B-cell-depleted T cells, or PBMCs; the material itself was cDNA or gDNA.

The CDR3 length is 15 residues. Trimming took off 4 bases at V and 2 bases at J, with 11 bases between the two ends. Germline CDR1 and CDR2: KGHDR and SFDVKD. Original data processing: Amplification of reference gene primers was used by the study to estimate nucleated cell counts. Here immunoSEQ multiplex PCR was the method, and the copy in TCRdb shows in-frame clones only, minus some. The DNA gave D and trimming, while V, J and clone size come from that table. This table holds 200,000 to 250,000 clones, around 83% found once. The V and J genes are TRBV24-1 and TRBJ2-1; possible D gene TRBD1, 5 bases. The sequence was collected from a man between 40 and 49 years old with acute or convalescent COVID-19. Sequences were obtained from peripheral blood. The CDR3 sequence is CATSDITGPYNEQFF. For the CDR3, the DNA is TGTGCCACCAGTGACATTACAGGACCCTACAATGAGCAGTTCTTC.